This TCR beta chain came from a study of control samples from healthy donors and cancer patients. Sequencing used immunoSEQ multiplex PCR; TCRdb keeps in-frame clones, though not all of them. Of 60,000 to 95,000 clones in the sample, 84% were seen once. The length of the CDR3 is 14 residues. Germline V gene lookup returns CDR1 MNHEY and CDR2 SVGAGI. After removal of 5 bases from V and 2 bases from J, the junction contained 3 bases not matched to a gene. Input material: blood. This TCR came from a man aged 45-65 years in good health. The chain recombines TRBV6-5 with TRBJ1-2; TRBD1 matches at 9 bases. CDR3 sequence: CASSRDRDNYGYTF. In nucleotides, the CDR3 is TGTGCCAGCAGTCGGGACAGGGACAACTATGGCTACACCTTC.